The 17 T cell receptor beta chains below were found in one sample sequenced in a study of a mutant IDH1 vaccine in newly diagnosed glioma. TCRdb's table, derived via immunoSEQ multiplex PCR, lists solely in-frame clones and lacks some. Of 45,000 to 55,000 clones listed, 86% were seen once; the top ten hold around 2.5%. This sample's time point: baseline, week 1 (first vaccination visit). Stated treatment: pre-vaccination baseline after standard-of-care therapy. The material was PBMCs, obtained from a glioma patient treated with radiotherapy, temozolomide or both. The receptors shown here come from a man between 40 and 49 years old with glioma.

The chain combines TRBV10-3 with TRBJ1-2; 11 bases fit TRBD1. With V trimmed by 10 bases and J by 1 base, 11 bases remained unmatched. CDR1 ENHRY and CDR2 SYGVKD come from the germline V gene. The CDR3 has 16 residues. In nucleotides, the CDR3 is TGTGCCACCTGGACAGGGGGCCCCGGGCGTAACTATGGCTACACCTTC. It translates to CATWTGGPGRNYGYTF.

The chain employs TRBV19 and TRBJ1-3; the match to TRBD1 covers 7 bases. There are 15 residues in the CDR3. Germline-derived CDR1 and CDR2 are LNHDA and SQIVND (reference sequence). V lost 5 bases and J lost 0; bases outside the gene matches: 4. The CDR3 DNA is TGTGCCAGTAGTTTCCGGACAGGCTCTGGAAACACCATATATTTT. This sequence encodes CASSFRTGSGNTIYF.

The chain is built from TRBV7-8 and TRBJ2-1; 12 nucleotides line up with TRBD2. From germline, CDR1 is SGHVS and CDR2 FQNEAQ. This CDR3 has 15 amino acids. The trim removed 1 base at V and 10 bases at J, leaving 5 bases unmatched. The CDR3, as DNA: TGTGCCAGCAGCTTAGGACTAGCGGGAGTATACGAGCAGTTCTTC. Its protein product is CASSLGLAGVYEQFF.

On this clone: Sequence at one end of the junction differs from germline and may be a read error. The chain recombines TRBV7-7 with TRBJ2-1; D remains unclear. The germline V gene has CDR1 SSHAT and CDR2 FNYEAQ (reference sequence). The CDR3 is 12 amino acids. This CDR3 is CASSSDSNEQFF. DNA of the CDR3: TGTGCTAGCAGCTCCGACTCCAATGAGCAGTTCTTC. The whole variable domain, filled in from reference TRBV7-7 and TRBJ2-1, reads GAGVSQSPRYKVTKRGQDVTLRCDPISSHATLYWYQQALGQGPEFLTYFNYEAQPDKSGLPSDRFSAERPEGSISTLTIQRTEQRDSAMYRCASSSDSNEQFFGPGTRLTVL.

The chain uses TRBV5-4 and TRBJ2-7, with 9 nucleotides matching TRBD1. The CDR3 spans 14 residues. Germline assignment: CDR1 SGHNT and CDR2 YYREEE (reference sequence). Trimming took 4 bases from V and 5 from J; bases not matched to a gene: 7. CDR3 in DNA: TGTGCCAGCAGCACCCCGGGACAGGGACACGAGCAGTACTTC. Translated, it gives CASSTPGQGHEQYF.

The chain uses TRBV9 and TRBJ2-3; D call uncertain. V was cut by 0 bases and J by 5 bases, with 13 bases left in between. The CDR3 sequence is 15 residues long. Germline V CDR1 and CDR2: SGDLS, YYNGEE. CDR3 sequence: CASSVVATVLDTQYF. CDR3 nucleotide sequence: TGTGCCAGCAGCGTAGTCGCTACTGTCCTAGATACGCAGTATTTT. Full variable domain (rest looked up from reference TRBV9 and TRBJ2-3): DSGVTQTPKHLITATGQRVTLRCSPRSGDLSVYWYQQSLDQGLQFLIQYYNGEERAKGNILERFSAQQFPDLHSELNLSSLELGDSALYFCASSVVATVLDTQYFGPGTRLTVL.

The rearrangement joins TRBV10-3 to TRBJ2-1; TRBD2 agrees at 10 bases. The CDR3 extends over 14 amino acids. Per the germline V gene, CDR1 is ENHRY and CDR2 is SYGVKD. V lost 6 bases to trimming and J lost 4 bases; unmatched junction nucleotides: 3. This chain's CDR3 is CAIRELAGYNEQFF. The DNA of the CDR3 is TGTGCCATCAGGGAACTAGCGGGGTACAATGAGCAGTTCTTC.

The genes are TRBV7-8 and TRBJ2-1, with D uncertain. The CDR3 sequence is 12 residues long. Germline assignment: CDR1 SGHVS and CDR2 FQNEAQ. V was trimmed by 5 bases and J by 7 bases, leaving 9 bases between them. CDR3 residues: CASSPRFNEQFF. For the CDR3, the DNA is TGTGCCAGCAGCCCACGCTTTAATGAGCAGTTCTTC. Looking up the rest from reference TRBV7-8 and TRBJ2-1 gives the full variable domain: GAGVSQSPRYKVAKRGQDVALRCDPISGHVSLFWYQQALGQGPEFLTYFQNEAQLDKSGLPSDRFFAERPEGSVSTLKIQRTQQEDSAVYLCASSPRFNEQFFGPGTRLTVL.

The rearrangement links TRBV4-1 to TRBJ1-5; possibly TRBD1 for D (5 bases). Trimming removed 4 bases at V and 4 bases at J, with 20 bases between. This CDR3 region has 17 residues. CDR1 is MGHRA and CDR2 is YSYEKL in the germline V gene. CDR3 region: CASSPYSRGMVNQPQHF. CDR3 in DNA: TGCGCCAGCAGCCCCTACTCGAGGGGAATGGTAAATCAGCCCCAGCATTTT.

The chain has TRBV25-1 and TRBJ1-1; 7 bases align to TRBD1. This CDR3 region has 17 residues. The V gene end was trimmed by 1 base and the J gene end by 1 base; junction bases not matched to a gene: 9. Germline CDR1 reads MGHDK; CDR2 reads SYGVNS. The CDR3 reads CASSEFRLGGGNTEAFF. CDR3 nucleotides: TGTGCCAGCAGTGAATTTAGGTTAGGGGGCGGGAACACTGAAGCTTTCTTT.

This clone was counted a single time. J is TRBJ2-7 and V is TRBV29-1, with 8 bases lining up with TRBD2. The CDR3 covers 12 residues. With 6 bases clipped from V and 7 bases from J, the junction kept 8 bases outside the gene matches. Germline V lookup: CDR1 SQVTM, CDR2 ANQGSEA. The CDR3 protein is CSVGRGYGEQYF. CDR3 in DNA: TGCAGCGTCGGGAGGGGGTATGGAGAGCAGTACTTC.

The chain has TRBV5-1 and TRBJ2-5; no reliable D call. Germline CDR1 and CDR2: SGHRS and YFSETQ. The CDR3 consists of 15 residues. V lost 0 bases and J lost 4, with 13 bases in between. The CDR3 region is CASSLAGIEGETQYF. In DNA, the CDR3 is TGCGCCAGCAGCTTGGCTGGAATAGAAGGAGAGACCCAGTACTTC.

The V gene is TRBV7-9, the J gene TRBJ2-2, with D hard to call. V lost 1 base and J 0 bases, leaving 6 bases between the germline ends. The germline V gene has CDR1 SEHNR and CDR2 FQNEAQ (reference sequence). The CDR3 has 15 residues. Here the CDR3 reads CASSLDYANTGELFF. CDR3 in DNA: TGTGCCAGCAGCTTAGATTACGCGAACACCGGGGAGCTGTTTTTT.

The V and J genes are TRBV4-2 and TRBJ2-3; D gene unclear. Germline assignment: CDR1 LGHNA and CDR2 YNFKEQ. The germline V and J ends were trimmed by 1 base and 2 bases, with 10 bases remaining between them. The CDR3 runs to 15 residues. The CDR3 nucleotides are TGTGCCAGCAGCCAAGTGGACGCAAACACAGATACGCAGTATTTT. Protein: CASSQVDANTDTQYF.

This clone was picked up one time. The rearrangement joins TRBV19 to TRBJ2-7; tentatively, D is TRBD2 (5 bases). The CDR3 is made up of 18 amino acids. V gave up 5 bases and J gave up 4 bases, with 27 bases separating them. Germline V gene data show CDR1 as LNHDA and CDR2 as SQIVND (reference sequence). CDR3 in amino acids: CASSLRTRTSPFEYEQYF. The CDR3 DNA reads as TGTGCCAGTAGTCTCCGGACTCGAACATCCCCGTTTGAATACGAGCAGTACTTC.

The gene calls are TRBV6-5 and TRBJ2-6; the match to TRBD2 covers 8 bases. Trimming at V came to 3 bases and at J to 2 bases, leaving 3 bases not matched to a gene. Looked up from germline, CDR1 is MNHEY and CDR2 is SVGAGI. This CDR3 has 16 residues. Written as DNA, the CDR3 is TGTGCCAGCAGTTATTCAGCGGGAGCTGGGGCCAACGTCCTGACTTTC. It translates to CASSYSAGAGANVLTF.

The CDR3 nucleotides read TGTGCCAGCAGCTTAGACGGCGCCTACGAGCAGTACTTC. This encodes CASSLDGAYEQYF. V usage is TRBV5-6 and J usage is TRBJ2-7; D is ambiguous. The V end was cut by 2 bases, the J end by 2 bases, with 8 bases between. The CDR3 is made up of 13 amino acids. The germline gives CDR1 SGHDT, CDR2 YYEEEE.